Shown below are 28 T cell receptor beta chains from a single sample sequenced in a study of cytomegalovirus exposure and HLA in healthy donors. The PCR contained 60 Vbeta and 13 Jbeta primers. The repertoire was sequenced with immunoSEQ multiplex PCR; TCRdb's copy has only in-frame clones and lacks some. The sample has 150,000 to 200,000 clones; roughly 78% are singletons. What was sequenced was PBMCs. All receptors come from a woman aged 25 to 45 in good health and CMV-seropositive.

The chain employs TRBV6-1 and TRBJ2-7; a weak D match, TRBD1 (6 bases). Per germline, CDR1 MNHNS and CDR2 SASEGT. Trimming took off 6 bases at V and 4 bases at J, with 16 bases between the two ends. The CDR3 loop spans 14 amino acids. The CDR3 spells CASREEQGLYEQYF. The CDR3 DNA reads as TGTGCCAGCAGGGAGGAGCAGGGGTTATACGAGCAGTACTTC.

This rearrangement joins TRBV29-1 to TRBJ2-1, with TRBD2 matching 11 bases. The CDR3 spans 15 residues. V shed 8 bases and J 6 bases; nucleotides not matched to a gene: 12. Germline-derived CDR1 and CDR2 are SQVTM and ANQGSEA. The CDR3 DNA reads TGCAGCCTCACAGTCGGGACTAGCGGACGCAATGAGCAGTTCTTC. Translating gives CSLTVGTSGRNEQFF.

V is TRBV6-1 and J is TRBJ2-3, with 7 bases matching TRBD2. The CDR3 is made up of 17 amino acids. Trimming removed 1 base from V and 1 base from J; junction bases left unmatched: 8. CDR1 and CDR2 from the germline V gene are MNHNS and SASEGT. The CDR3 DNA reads TGTGCCAGCAGTGAAGTGGACTGGGGGGGTGGCACAGATACGCAGTATTTT. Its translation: CASSEVDWGGGTDTQYF.

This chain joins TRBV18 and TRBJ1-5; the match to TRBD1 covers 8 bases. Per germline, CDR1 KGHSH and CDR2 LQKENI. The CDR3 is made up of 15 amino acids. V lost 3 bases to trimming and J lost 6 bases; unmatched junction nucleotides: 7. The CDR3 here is CASSPRAGGLQPQHF. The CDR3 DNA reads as TGTGCCAGCTCACCCAGGGCAGGGGGCCTTCAGCCCCAGCATTTT.

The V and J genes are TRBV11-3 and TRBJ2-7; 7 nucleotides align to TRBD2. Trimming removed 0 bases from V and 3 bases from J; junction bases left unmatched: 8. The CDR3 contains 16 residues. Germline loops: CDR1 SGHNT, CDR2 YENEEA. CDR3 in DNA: TGTGCCAGCAGCTTAGATGGTGGGAGGACTAGCTACGAGCAGTACTTC. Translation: CASSLDGGRTSYEQYF.

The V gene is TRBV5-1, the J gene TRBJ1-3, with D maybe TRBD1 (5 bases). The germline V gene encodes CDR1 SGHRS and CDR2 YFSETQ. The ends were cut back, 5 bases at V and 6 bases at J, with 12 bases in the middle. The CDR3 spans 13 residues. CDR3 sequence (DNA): TGCGCCAGCAGAGTAGGGGCAGAAAACACCATATATTTT. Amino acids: CASRVGAENTIYF.

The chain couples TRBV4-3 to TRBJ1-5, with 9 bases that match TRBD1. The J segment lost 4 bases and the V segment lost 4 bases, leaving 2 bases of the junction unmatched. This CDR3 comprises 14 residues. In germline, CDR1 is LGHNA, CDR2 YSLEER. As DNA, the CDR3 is TGCGCCAGCAGCCTTGGACAGGGGAATCAGCCCCAGCATTTT. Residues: CASSLGQGNQPQHF.

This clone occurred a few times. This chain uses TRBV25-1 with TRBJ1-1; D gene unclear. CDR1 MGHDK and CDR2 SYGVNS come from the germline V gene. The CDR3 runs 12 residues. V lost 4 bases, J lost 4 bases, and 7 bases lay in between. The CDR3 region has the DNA TGTGCCAGCAGTGCCGGGAGCACTGAAGCTTTCTTT. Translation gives CASSAGSTEAFF.

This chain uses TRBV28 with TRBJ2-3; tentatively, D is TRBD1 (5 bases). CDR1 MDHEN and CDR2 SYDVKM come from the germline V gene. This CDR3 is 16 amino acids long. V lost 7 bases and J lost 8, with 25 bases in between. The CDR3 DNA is TGTGCCAGCACCCCAAGGGGCCACCTGCCTTCTGGTACGCAGTATTTT. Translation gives CASTPRGHLPSGTQYF.

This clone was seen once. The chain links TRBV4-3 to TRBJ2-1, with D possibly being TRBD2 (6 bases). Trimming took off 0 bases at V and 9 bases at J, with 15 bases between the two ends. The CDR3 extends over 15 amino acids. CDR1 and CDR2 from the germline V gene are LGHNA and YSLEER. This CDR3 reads CASSQDREWAAEQFF. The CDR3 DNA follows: TGCGCCAGCAGCCAAGACCGGGAGTGGGCCGCTGAGCAGTTCTTC.

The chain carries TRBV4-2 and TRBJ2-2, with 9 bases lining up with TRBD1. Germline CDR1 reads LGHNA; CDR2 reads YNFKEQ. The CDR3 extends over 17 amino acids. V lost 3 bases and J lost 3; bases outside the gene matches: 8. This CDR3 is CASSHLSGQGDTGELFF. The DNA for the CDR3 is TGTGCCAGCAGCCACCTATCGGGACAGGGCGACACCGGGGAGCTGTTTTTT.

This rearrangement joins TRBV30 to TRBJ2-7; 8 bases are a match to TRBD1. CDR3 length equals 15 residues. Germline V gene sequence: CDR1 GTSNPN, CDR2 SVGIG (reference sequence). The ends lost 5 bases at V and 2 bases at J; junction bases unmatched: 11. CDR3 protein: CAWDSGAGGPYEQYF. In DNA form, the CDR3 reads TGTGCCTGGGACTCCGGGGCAGGGGGCCCCTACGAGCAGTACTTC.

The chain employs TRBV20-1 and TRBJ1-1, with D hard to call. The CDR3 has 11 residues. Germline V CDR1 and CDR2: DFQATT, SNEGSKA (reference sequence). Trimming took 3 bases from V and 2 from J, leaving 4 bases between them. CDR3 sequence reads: CSASLNTEAFF. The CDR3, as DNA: TGCAGTGCTAGCCTAAACACTGAAGCTTTCTTT.

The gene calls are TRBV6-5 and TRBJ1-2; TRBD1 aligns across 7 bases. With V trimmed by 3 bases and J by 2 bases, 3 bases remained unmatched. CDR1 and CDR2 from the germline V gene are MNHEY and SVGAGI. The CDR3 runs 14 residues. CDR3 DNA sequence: TGTGCCAGCAGTTATGACAGGGAAAACTATGGCTACACCTTC. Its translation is CASSYDRENYGYTF.

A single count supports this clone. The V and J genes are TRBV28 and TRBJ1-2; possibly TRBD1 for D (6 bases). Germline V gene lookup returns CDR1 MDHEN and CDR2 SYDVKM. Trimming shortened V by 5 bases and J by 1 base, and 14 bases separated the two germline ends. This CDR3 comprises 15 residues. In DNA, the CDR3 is TGTGCCAGCAGTGGGCAGGGGTCAATTAACTATGGCTACACCTTC. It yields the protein CASSGQGSINYGYTF.

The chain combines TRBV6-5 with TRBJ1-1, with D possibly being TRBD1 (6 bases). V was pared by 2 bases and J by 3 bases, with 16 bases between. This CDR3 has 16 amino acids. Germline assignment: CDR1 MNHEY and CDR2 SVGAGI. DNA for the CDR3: TGTGCCAGCAGTTACCCGGTCGGTCAGGGGTACACTGAAGCTTTCTTT. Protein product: CASSYPVGQGYTEAFF.

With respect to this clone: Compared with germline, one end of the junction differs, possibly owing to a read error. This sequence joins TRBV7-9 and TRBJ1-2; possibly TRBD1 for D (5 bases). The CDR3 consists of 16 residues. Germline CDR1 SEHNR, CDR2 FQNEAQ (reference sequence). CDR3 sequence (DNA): TGTTCCAGCAGCTTAGTCGTCGACAGACCTAACTATGGCTACACCTTC. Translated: CSSSLVVDRPNYGYTF.

The CDR3 loop is CASSGGDRVNPIDTQYF. The DNA of the CDR3 is TGTGCCAGCAGCGGGGGGGACAGGGTGAACCCAATAGATACGCAGTATTTT. The V gene is TRBV7-2, the J gene TRBJ2-3; 9 bases match TRBD1. Germline V gene lookup returns CDR1 SGHTA and CDR2 FQGNSA. V gave up 5 bases and J gave up 5 bases; unmatched junction bases: 14. This CDR3 is 17 amino acids long.

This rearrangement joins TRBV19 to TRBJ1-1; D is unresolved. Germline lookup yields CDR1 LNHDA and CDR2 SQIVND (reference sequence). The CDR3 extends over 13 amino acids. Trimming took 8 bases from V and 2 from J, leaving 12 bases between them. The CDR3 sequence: CASQLQTNTEAFF. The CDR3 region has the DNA TGTGCCAGTCAACTCCAGACTAACACTGAAGCTTTCTTT.

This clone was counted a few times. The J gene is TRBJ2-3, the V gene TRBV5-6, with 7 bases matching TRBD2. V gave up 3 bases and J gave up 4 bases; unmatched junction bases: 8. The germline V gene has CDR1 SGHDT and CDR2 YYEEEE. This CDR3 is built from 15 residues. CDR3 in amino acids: CASSSREGLADTQYF. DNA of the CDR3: TGTGCCAGCAGCTCAAGGGAGGGGCTGGCAGATACGCAGTATTTT.

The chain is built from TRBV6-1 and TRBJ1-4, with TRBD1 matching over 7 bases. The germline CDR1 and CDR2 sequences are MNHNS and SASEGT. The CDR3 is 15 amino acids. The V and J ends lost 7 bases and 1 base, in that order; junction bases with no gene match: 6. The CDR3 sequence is CASTHRQGTNEKLFF. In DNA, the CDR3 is TGTGCCAGCACCCATAGACAGGGAACTAATGAAAAACTGTTTTTT.

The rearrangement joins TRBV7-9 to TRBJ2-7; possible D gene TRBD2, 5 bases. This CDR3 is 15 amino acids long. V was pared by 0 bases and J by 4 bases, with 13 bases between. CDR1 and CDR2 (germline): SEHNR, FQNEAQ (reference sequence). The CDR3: CASSLALGEIYEQYF. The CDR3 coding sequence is TGTGCCAGCAGCTTAGCCCTTGGGGAGATTTACGAGCAGTACTTC. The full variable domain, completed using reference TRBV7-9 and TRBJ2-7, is DTGVSQNPRHKITKRGQNVTFRCDPISEHNRLYWYRQTLGQGPEFLTYFQNEAQLEKSRLLSDRFSAERPKGSFSTLEIQRTEQGDSAMYLCASSLALGEIYEQYFGPGTRLTVT.

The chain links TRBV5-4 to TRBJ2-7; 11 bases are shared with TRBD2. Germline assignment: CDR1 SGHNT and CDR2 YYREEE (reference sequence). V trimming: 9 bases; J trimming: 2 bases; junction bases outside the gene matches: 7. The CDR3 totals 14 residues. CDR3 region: CATSASGRPYEQYF. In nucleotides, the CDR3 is TGTGCCACCTCAGCTAGCGGGAGGCCCTACGAGCAGTACTTC.

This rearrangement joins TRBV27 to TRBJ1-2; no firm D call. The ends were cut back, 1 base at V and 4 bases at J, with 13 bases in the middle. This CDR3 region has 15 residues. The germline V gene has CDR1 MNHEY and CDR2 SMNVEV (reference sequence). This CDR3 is CASSLFSGLGYGYTF. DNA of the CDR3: TGTGCCAGCAGTTTATTTTCCGGACTTGGCTATGGCTACACCTTC.

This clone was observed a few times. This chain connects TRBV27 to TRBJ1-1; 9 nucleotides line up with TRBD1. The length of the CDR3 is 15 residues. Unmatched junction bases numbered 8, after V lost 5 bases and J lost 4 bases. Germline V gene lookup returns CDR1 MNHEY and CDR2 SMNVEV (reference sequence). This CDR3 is CASSKIRDRVTEAFF. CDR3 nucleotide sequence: TGTGCCAGCAGTAAAATCCGGGACAGGGTCACTGAAGCTTTCTTT.

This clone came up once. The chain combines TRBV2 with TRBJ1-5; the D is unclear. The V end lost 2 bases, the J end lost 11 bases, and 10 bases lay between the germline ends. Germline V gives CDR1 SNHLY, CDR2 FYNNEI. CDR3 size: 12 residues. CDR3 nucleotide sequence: TGTGCCAGCAGTGAATCCCATGAGACCCAGCATTTT. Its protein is CASSESHETQHF.

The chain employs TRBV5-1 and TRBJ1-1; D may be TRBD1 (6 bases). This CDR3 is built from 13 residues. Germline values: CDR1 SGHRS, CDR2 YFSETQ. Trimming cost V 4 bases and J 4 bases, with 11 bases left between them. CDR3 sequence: CASSLGGSTEAFF. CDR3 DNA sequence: TGCGCCAGCAGCCTAGGGGGTTCCACTGAAGCTTTCTTT. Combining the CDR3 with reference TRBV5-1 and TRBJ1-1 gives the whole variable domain KAGVTQTPRYLIKTRGQQVTLSCSPISGHRSVSWYQQTPGQGLQFLFEYFSETQRNKGNFPGRFSGRQFSNSRSEMNVSTLELGDSALYLCASSLGGSTEAFFGQGTRLTVV.

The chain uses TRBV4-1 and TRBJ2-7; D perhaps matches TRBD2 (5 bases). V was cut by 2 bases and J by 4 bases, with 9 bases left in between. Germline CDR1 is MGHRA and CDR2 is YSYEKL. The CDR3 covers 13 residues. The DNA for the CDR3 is TGCGCCAGCAGCCAAATAGCGTCGTACGAGCAGTACTTC. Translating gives CASSQIASYEQYF.